This T cell receptor beta chain stems from a study of T-cell memory formation after mild COVID-19. V lost 5 bases, J lost 5 bases, and 13 bases lay in between. The CDR3 consists of 13 residues. This clonotype was seen only a few times. Antigen: not known. Using its own MiXCR run on the 5' RACE reads, TCRdb lists one record per CDR3 protein. In the table there are a few hundred thousand distinct CDR3 sequences, approximately 29% of which are singletons. Study-level points and caveats: Of the contracting clones, CD4+ ones lay mainly in CM and EM, and CD8+ ones in EMRA. The appearance of some responding clones in pre-infection memory suggested that cross-reactive memory joined.

The J gene is TRBJ2-7, the V gene TRBV12-3 or TRBV12-4; D perhaps matches TRBD2 (5 bases). What was sequenced was PBMCs or a T cell subset sorted from them (not recorded which). The clonotype comes from an adult woman who had mild COVID-19 (a few samples of this study predate the infection). Cell type and time point are not known. The DNA of the CDR3 is TGTGCCAGCAGTATACTAGTTTTCCACGAGCAGTACTTC. Translating gives CASSILVFHEQYF.